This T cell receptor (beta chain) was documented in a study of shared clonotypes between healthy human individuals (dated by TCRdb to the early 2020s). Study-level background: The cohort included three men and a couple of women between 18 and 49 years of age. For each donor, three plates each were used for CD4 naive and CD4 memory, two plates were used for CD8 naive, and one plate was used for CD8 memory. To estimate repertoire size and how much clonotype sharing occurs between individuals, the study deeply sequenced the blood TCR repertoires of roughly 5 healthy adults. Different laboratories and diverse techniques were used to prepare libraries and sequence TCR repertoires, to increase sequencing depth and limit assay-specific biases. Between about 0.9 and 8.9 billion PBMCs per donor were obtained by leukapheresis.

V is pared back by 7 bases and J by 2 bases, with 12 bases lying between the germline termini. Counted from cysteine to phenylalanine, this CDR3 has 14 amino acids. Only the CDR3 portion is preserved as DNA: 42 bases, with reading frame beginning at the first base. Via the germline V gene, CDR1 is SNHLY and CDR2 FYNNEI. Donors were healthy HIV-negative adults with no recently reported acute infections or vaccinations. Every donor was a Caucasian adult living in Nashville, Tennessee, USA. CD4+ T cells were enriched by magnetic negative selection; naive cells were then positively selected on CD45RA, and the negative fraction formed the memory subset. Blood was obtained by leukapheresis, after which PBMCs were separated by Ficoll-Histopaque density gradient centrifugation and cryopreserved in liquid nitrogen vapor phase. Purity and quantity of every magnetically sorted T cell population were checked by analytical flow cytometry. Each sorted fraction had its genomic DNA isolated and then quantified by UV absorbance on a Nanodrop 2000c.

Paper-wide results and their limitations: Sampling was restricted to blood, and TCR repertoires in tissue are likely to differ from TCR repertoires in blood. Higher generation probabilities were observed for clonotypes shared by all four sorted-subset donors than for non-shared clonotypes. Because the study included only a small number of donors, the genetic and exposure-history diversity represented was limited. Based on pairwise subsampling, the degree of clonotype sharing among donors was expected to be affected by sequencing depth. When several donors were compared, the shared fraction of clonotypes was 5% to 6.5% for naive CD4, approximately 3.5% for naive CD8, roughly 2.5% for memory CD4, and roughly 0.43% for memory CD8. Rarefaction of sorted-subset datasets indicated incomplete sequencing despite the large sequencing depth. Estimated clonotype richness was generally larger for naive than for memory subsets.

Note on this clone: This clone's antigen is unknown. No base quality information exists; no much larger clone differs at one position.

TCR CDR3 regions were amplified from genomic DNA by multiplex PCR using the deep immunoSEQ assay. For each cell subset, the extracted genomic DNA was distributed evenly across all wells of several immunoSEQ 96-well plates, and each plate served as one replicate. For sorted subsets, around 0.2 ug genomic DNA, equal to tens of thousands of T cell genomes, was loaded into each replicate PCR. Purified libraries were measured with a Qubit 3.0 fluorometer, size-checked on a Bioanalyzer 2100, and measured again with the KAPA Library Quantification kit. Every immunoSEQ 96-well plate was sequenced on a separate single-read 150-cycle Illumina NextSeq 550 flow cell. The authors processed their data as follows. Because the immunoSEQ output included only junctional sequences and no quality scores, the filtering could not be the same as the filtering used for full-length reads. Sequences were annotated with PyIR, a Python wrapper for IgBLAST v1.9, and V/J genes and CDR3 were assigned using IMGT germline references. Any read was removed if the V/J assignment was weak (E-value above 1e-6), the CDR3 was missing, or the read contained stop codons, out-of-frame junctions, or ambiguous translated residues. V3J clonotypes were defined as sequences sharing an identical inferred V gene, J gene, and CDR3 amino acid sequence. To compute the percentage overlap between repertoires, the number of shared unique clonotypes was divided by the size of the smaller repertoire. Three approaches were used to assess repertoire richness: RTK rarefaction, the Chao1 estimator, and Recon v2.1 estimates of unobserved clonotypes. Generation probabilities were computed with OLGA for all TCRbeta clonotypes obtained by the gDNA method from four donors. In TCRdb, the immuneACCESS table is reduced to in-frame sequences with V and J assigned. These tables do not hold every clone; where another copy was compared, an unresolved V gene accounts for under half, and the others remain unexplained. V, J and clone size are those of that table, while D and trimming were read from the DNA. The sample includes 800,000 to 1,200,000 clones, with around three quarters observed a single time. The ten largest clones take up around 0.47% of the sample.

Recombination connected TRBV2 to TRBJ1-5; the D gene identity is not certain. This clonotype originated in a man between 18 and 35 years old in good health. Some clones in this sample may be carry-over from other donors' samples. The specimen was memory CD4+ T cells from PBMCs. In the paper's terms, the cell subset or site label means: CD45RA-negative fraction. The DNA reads TGTGCCAGCACCATCCTGGATGGCAATCAGCCCCAGCATTTT. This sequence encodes CASTILDGNQPQHF. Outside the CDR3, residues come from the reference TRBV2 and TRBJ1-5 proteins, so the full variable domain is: EPEVTQTPSHQVTQMGQEVILRCVPISNHLYFYWYRQILGQKVEFLVSFYNNEISEKSEIFDDQFSVERPDGSNFTLKIRSTKLEDSAMYFCASTILDGNQPQHFGDGTRLSIL.